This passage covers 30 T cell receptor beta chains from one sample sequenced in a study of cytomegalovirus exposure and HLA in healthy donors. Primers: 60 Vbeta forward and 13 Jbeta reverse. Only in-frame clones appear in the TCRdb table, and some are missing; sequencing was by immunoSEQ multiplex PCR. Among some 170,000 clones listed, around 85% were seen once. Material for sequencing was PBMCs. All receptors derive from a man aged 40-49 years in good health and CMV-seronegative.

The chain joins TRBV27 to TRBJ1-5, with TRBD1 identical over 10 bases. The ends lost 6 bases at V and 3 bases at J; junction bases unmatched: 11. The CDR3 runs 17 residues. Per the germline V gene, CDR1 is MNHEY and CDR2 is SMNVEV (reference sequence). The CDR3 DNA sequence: TGTGCCAGCAGCAAAAACCGGGACAGGGGATTCAATCAGCCCCAGCATTTT. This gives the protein CASSKNRDRGFNQPQHF.

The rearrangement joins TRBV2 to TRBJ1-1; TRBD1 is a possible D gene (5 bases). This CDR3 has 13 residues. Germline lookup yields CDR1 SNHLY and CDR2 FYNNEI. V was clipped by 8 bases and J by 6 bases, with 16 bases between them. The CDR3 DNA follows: TGTGCCAGCCCAGGAGGGGTTTCGGCTGAAGCTTTCTTT. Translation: CASPGGVSAEAFF.

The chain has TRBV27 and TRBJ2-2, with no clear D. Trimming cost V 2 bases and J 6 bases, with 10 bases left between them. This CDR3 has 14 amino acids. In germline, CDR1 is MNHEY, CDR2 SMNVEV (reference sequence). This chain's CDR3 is CASSLLMGAGELFF. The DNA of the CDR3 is TGTGCCAGCAGTTTACTGATGGGCGCCGGGGAGCTGTTTTTT.

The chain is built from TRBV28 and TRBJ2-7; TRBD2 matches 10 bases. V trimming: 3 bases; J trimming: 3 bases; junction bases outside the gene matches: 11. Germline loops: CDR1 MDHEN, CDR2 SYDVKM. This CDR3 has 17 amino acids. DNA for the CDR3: TGTGCCAGCAGTTTGGAGCACAGACTAGCGGGTTACTACGAGCAGTACTTC. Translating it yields CASSLEHRLAGYYEQYF.

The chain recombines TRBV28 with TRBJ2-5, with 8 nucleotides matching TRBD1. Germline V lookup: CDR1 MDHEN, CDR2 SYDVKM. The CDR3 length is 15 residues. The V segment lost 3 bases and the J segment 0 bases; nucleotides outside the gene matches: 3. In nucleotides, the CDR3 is TGTGCCAGCAGTTTCCGACAGGGGTACCAAGAGACCCAGTACTTC. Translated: CASSFRQGYQETQYF.

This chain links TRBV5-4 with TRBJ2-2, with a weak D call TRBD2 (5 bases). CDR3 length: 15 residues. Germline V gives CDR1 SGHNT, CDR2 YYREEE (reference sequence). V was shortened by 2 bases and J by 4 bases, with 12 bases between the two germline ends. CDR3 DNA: TGTGCCAGCAGCTTAGGCGGGCAAGGCACCGGGGAGCTGTTTTTT. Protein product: CASSLGGQGTGELFF. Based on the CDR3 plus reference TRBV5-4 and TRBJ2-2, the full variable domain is ETGVTQSPTHLIKTRGQQVTLRCSSQSGHNTVSWYQQALGQGPQFIFQYYREEENGRGNFPPRFSGLQFPNYSSELNVNALELDDSALYLCASSLGGQGTGELFFGEGSRLTVL.

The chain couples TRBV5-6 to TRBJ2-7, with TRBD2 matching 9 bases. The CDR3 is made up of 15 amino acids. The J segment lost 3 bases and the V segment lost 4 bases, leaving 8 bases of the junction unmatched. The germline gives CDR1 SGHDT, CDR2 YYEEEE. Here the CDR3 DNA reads TGTGCCAGCAGCAGGGGAACTAGCGGGTACTACGAGCAGTACTTC. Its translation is CASSRGTSGYYEQYF.

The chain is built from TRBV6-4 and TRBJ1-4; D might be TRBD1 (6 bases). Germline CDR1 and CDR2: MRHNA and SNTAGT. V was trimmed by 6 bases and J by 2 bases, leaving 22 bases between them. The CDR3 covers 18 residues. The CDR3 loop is CASSTIIQGWRTNEKLFF. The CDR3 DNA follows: TGTGCCAGCAGCACGATAATACAGGGTTGGCGGACTAATGAAAAACTGTTTTTT.

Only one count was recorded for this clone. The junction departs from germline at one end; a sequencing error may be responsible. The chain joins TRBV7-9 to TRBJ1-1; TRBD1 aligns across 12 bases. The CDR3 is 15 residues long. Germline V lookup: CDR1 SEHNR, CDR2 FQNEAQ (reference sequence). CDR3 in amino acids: CSSSGGTGGFTEAFF. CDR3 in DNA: TGTTCCAGCAGCGGCGGGACAGGGGGCTTCACTGAAGCTTTCTTT.

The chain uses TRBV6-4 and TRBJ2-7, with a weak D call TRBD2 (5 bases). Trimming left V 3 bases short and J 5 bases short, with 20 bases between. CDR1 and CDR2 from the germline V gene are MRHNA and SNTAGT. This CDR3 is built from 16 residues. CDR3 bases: TGTGCCAGCAGTGAACTTCCAGTGGAGGCCTTACACGAGCAGTACTTC. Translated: CASSELPVEALHEQYF.

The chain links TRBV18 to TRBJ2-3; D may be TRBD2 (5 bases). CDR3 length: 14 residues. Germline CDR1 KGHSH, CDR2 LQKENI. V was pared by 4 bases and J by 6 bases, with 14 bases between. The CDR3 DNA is TGTGCCAGCTCACAAGGACTTGCTAGGGATACGCAGTATTTT. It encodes CASSQGLARDTQYF.

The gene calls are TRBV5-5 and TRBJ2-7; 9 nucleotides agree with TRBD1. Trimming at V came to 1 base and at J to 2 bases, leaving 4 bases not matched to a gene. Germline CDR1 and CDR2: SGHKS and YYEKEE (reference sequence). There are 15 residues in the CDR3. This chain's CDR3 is CASSLRTGDTYEQYF. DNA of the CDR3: TGTGCCAGCAGCTTGAGGACAGGGGACACCTACGAGCAGTACTTC.

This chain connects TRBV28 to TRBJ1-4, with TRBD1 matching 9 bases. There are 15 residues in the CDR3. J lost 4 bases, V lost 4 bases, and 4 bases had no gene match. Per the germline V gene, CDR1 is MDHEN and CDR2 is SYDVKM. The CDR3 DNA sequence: TGTGCCAGCAGTTCAATGACAGGGGGTAATGAAAAACTGTTTTTT. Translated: CASSSMTGGNEKLFF.

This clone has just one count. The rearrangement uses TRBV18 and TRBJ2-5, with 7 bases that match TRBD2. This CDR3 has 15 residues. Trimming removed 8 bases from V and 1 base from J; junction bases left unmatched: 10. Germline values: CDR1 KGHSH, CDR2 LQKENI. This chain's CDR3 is CASAGTTPSQETQYF. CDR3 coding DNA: TGTGCCAGCGCGGGGACTACCCCCAGCCAAGAGACCCAGTACTTC.

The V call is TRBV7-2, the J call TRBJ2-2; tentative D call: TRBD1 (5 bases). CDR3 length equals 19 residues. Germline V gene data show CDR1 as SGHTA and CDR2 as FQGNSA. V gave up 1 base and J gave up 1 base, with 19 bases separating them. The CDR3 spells CASSLEGMGWGVNTGELFF. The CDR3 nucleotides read TGTGCCAGCAGCTTAGAGGGGATGGGATGGGGCGTGAACACCGGGGAGCTGTTTTTT.

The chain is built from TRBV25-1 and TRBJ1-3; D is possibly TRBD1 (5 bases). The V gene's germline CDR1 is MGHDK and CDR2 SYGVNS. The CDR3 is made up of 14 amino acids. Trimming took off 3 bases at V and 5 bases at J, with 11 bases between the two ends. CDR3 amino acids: CASSDGATRNTIYF. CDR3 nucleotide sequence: TGTGCCAGCAGTGATGGGGCAACTAGAAACACCATATATTTT.

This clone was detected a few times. In DNA, the CDR3 is TGTGCCAGCAGTTTCGCGCAGGCTTATGGCTACACCTTC. It is translated as CASSFAQAYGYTF. The J gene is TRBJ1-2, the V gene TRBV28; D remains ambiguous. Trimming took 3 bases from V and 5 from J, leaving 10 bases between them. CDR1 and CDR2 from the germline V gene are MDHEN and SYDVKM. CDR3 length: 13 residues.

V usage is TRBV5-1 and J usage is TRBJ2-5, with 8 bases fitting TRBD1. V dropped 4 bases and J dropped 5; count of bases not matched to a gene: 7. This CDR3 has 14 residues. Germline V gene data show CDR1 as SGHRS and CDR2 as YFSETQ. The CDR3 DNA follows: TGCGCCAGCAGCCACCCAGGGGGCGGGGAGACCCAGTACTTC. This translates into CASSHPGGGETQYF.

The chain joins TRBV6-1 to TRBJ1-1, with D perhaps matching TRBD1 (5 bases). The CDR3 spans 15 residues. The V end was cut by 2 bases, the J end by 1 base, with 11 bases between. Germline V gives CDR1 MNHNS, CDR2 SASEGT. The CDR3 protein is CASSEWGVGNTEAFF. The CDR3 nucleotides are TGTGCCAGCAGTGAATGGGGGGTGGGGAACACTGAAGCTTTCTTT.

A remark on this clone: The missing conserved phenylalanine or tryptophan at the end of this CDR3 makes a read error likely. CDR3 region: CASSILGGGNGYTL. CDR3 bases: TGTGCCAGTAGTATACTAGGCGGGGGCAATGGCTACACCCTC. V is TRBV19 and J is TRBJ1-2; possible D gene TRBD1, 6 bases. The germline V gene has CDR1 LNHDA and CDR2 SQIVND (reference sequence). V shed 2 bases and J shed 6 bases, with 13 bases lying between them. This CDR3 is built from 14 residues.

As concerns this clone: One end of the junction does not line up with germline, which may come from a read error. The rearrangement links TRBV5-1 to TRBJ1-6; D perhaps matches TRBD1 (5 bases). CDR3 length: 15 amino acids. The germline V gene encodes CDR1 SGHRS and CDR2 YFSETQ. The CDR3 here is CASSLDGGSGSPPHF. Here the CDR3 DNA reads TGCGCCAGCAGCTTGGACGGGGGAAGCGGATCACCCCCCCACTTT. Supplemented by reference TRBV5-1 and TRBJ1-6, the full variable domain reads KAGVTQTPRYLIKTRGQQVTLSCSPISGHRSVSWYQQTPGQGLQFLFEYFSETQRNKGNFPGRFSGRQFSNSRSEMNVSTLELGDSALYLCASSLDGGSGSPPHFGNGTRLTVT.

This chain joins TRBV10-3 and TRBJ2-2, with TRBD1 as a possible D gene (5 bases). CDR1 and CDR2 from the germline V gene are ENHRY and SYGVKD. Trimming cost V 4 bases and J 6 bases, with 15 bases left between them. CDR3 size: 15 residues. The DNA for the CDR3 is TGTGCCATCAGTGTTGCAGGGCAAAACGCCGGGGAGCTGTTTTTT. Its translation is CAISVAGQNAGELFF.

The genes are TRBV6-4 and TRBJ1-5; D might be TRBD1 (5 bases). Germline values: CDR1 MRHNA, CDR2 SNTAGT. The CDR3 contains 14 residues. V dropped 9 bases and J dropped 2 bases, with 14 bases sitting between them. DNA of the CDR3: TGTGCCAGGGCCTCCAGGGAAGGCAATCAGCCCCAGCATTTT. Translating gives CARASREGNQPQHF.

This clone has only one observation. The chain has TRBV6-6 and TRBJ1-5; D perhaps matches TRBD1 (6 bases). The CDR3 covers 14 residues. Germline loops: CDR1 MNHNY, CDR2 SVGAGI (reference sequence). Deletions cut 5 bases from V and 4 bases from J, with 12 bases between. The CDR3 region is CASSPGQYNQPQHF. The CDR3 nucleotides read TGTGCCAGCAGTCCTGGACAGTATAATCAGCCCCAGCATTTT.

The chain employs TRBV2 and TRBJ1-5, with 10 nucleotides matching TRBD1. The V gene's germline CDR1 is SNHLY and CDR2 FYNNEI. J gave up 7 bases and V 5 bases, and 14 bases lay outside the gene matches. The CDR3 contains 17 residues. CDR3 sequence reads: CASSRPGQGIRRQPQHF. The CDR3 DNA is TGTGCCAGCAGTAGACCGGGACAGGGGATAAGGAGGCAGCCCCAGCATTTT.

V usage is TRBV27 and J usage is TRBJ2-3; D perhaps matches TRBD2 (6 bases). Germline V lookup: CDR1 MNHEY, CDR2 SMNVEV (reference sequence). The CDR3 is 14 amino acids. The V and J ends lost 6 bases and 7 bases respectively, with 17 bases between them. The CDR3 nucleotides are TGTGCCAGCAGGGCGGCGGGGACGGGGTATACGCAGTATTTT. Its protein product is CASRAAGTGYTQYF.

The CDR3 sequence: CASRLATTDTQYF. CDR3 coding DNA: TGTGCCAGTAGGTTGGCCACGACAGATACGCAGTATTTT. This chain uses TRBV19 with TRBJ2-3, with no clear D. V was trimmed by 6 bases and J by 3 bases, leaving 10 bases between them. Germline assignment: CDR1 LNHDA and CDR2 SQIVND (reference sequence). The CDR3 length is 13 residues.

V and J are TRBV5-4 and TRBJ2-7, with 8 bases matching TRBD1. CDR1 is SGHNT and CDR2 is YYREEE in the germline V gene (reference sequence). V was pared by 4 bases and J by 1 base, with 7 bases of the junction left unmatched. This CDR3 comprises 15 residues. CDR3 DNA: TGTGCCAGCAGCCACCGGGACAGGAGATCCTACGAGCAGTACTTC. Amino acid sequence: CASSHRDRRSYEQYF.

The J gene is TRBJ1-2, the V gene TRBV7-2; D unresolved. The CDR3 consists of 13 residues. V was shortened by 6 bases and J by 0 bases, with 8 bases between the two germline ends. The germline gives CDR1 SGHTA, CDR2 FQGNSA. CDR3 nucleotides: TGTGCCAGCAGGAGAAGTACTAACTATGGCTACACCTTC. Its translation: CASRRSTNYGYTF.

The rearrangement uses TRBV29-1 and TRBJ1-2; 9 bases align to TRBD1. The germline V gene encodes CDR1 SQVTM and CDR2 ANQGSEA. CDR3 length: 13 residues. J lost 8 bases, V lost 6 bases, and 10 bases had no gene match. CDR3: CSVDGQGFLGYTF. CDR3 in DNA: TGCAGCGTGGACGGACAGGGGTTTTTAGGCTACACCTTC.